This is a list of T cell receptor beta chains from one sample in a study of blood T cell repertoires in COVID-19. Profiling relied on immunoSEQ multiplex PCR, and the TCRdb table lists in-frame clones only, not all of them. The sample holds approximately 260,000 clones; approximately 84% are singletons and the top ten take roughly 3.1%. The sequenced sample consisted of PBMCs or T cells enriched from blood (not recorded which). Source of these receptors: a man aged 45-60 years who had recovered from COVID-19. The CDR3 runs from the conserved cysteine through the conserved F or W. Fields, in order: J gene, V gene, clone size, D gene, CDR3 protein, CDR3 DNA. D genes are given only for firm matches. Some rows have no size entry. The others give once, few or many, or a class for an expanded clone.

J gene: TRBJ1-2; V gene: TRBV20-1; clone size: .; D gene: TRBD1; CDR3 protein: CSATEGALDTF; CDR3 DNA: TGCAGTGCAACCGAGGGGGCTCTCGATACCTTC
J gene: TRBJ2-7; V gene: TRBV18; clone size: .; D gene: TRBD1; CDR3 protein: CASSPLGTGGSYEQYF; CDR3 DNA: TGTGCCAGCTCACCCCTCGGGACAGGGGGCTCCTACGAGCAGTACTTC
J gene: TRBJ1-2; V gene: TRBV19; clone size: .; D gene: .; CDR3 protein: CASSTREHYGYTF; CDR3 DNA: TGTGCCAGTAGTACCAGGGAACACTATGGCTACACCTTC
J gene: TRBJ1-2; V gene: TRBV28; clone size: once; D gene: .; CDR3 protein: CASSSPGESSYGYTF; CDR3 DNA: TGTGCCAGCAGTTCACCAGGGGAGTCGAGCTATGGCTACACCTTC
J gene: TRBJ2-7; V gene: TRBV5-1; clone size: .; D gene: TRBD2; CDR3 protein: CASSQAGGFYEQYF; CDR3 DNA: TGCGCCAGCAGCCAAGCGGGAGGGTTCTACGAGCAGTACTTC
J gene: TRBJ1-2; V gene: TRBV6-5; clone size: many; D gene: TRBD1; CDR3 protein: CASRRTGVYGYTF; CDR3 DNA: TGTGCCAGCAGGCGGACAGGAGTTTATGGCTACACCTTC
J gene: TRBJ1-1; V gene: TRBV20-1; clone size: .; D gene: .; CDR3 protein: CSARGGFEAFF; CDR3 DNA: TGCAGTGCTAGAGGCGGATTTGAAGCTTTCTTT
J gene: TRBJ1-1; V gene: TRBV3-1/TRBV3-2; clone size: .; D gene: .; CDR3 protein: CASSQVAGTEAFF; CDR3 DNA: TGTGCCAGCAGCCAAGTGGCAGGGACTGAAGCTTTCTTT
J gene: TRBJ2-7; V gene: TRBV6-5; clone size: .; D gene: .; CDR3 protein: CASSYLGGAGAYEQYF; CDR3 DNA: TGTGCCAGCAGTTACTTAGGGGGGGCGGGAGCATACGAGCAGTACTTC
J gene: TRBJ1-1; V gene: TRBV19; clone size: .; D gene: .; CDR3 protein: CASTLAGLGEAFF; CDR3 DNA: TGTGCCAGTACCTTAGCGGGGCTCGGTGAAGCTTTCTTT
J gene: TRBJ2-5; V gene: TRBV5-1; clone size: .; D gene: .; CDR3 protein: CASSSRPTARYQETQYF; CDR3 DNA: TGCGCCAGCAGCTCGCGCCCGACAGCGCGGTACCAAGAGACCCAGTACTTC
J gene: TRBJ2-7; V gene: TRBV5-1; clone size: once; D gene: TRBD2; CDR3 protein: CASSPETSGSYEQYF; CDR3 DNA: TGCGCCAGCAGCCCGGAGACTAGCGGCTCCTACGAGCAGTACTTC
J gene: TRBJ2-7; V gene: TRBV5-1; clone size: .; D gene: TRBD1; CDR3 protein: CASSLGAGTGREQYF; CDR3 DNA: TGCGCCAGCAGCTTGGGGGCAGGGACAGGGCGCGAGCAGTACTTC
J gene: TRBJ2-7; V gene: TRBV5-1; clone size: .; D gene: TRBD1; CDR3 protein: CASSLARTGDHEQYF; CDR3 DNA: TGCGCCAGCAGCTTGGCCCGGACAGGGGACCACGAGCAGTACTTC
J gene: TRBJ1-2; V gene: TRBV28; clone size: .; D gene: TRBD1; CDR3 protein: CASTSGQGRNGYTF; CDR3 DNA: TGTGCCAGCACCTCCGGACAGGGAAGGAATGGCTACACCTTC
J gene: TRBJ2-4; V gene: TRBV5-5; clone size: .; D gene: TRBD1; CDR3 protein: CASSLGTGIPGDLAKNIQYF; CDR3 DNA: TGTGCCAGCAGCTTAGGGACAGGGATTCCCGGGGATTTAGCCAAAAACATTCAGTACTTC
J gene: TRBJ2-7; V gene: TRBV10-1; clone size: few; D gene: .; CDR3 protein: CASSESPGLVVEQYF; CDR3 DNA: TGCGCCAGCAGTGAGTCTCCCGGTCTGGTGGTCGAGCAGTACTTC
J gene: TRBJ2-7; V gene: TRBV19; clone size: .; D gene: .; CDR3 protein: CASSLETYRSYEQYF; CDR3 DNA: TGTGCCAGTAGTCTCGAGACTTATCGCTCCTACGAGCAGTACTTC
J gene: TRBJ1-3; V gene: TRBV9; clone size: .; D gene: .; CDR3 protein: CASTGGRGSGNTIYF; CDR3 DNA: TGTGCCAGCACCGGCGGCCGGGGCTCTGGAAACACCATATATTTT
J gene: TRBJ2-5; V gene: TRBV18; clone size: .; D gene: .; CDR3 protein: CASGLRQETQYF; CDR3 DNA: TGTGCCAGCGGACTCCGACAAGAGACCCAGTACTTC
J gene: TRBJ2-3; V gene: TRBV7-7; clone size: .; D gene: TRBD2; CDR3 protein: CASSLAESGRAGTDTQYF; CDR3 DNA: TGTGCTAGCAGCTTAGCAGAGAGCGGGAGGGCCGGGACAGATACGCAGTATTTT
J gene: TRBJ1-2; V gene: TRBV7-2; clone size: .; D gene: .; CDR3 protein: CASSLTAGLNYGYTF; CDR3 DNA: TGTGCCAGCAGCTTAACCGCAGGGCTTAACTATGGCTACACCTTC
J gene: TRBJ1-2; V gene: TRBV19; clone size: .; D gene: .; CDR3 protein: CASTPGAGYTF; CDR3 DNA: TGTGCCAGTACCCCAGGGGCTGGCTACACCTTC
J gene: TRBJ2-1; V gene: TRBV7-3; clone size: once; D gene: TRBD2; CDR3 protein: CASSPQGTNNEQFF; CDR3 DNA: TGTGCCAGCAGCCCTCAAGGGACTAACAATGAGCAGTTCTTC
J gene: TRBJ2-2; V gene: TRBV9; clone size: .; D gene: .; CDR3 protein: CASSSRRGFSEELFF; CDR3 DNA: TGTGCCAGCAGCTCCCGCCGGGGGTTTAGCGAGGAGCTGTTTTTT
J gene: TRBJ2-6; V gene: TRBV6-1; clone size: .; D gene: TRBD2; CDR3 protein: CASSGTSGGASGANVLTF; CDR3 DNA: TGTGCCAGCAGTGGTACTAGCGGGGGGGCATCTGGGGCCAACGTCCTGACTTTC
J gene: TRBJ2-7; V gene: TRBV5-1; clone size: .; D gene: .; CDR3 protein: CASTRRGGISYEQYF; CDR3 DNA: TGCGCCAGCACCAGACGTGGCGGGATATCCTACGAGCAGTACTTC
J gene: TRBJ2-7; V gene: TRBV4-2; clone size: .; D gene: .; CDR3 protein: CASSSQNNAPGEQYF; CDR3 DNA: TGTGCCAGCAGCTCCCAAAACAATGCCCCAGGGGAGCAGTACTTC
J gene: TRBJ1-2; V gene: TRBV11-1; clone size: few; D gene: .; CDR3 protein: CASSSFLGYTF; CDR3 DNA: TGTGCCAGCAGCTCCTTCCTTGGCTACACCTTC
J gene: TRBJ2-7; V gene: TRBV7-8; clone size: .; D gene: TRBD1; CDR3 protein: CASSSGQGAGSYEQYF; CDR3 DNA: TGTGCCAGCAGCTCAGGACAGGGGGCCGGATCCTACGAGCAGTACTTC
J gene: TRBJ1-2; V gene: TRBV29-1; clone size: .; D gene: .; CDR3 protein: CSVAWEGGGYTF; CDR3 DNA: TGCAGCGTTGCGTGGGAGGGAGGAGGCTACACCTTC
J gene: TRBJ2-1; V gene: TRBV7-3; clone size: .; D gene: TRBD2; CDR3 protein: CASSLGGGTYNEQFF; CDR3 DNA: TGTGCCAGCAGCTTAGGCGGGGGTACCTACAATGAGCAGTTCTTC
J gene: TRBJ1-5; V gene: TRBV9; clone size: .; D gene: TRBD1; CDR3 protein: CASSARTGRMSNQPQHF; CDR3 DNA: TGTGCCAGCAGCGCCCGGACAGGGAGGATGAGCAATCAGCCCCAGCATTTT
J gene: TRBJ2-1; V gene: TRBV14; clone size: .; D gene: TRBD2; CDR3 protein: CASSQGRGAFDEQFF; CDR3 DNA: TGTGCCAGCAGCCAAGGGCGGGGGGCCTTCGATGAGCAGTTCTTC
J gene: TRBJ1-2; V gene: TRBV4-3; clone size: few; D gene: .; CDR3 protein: CASSPALGGSYGYTF; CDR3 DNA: TGCGCCAGCAGCCCTGCGCTGGGGGGGAGCTATGGCTACACCTTC
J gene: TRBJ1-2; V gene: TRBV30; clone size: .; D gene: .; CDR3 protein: CAWSLQNNYGYTF; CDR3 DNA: TGTGCCTGGAGCCTCCAGAATAACTATGGCTACACCTTC
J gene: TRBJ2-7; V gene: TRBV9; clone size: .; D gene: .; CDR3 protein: CASSGSSYEQYF; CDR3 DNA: TGTGCCAGCAGCGGCAGCTCCTACGAGCAGTACTTC
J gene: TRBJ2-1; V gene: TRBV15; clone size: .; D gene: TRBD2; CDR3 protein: CATSSRTSGSYNEQFF; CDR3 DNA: TGTGCCACCAGCAGCCGGACTAGCGGGAGCTACAATGAGCAGTTCTTC
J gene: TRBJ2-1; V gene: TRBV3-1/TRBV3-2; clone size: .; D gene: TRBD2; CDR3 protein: CASTHIAGYYNEQFF; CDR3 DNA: TGTGCCAGCACCCATATAGCGGGATACTACAATGAGCAGTTCTTC
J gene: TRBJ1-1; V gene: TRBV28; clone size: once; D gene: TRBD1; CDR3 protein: CASSSGGLGTEAFF; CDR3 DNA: TGTGCCAGCAGCTCAGGGGGCTTAGGCACTGAAGCTTTCTTT
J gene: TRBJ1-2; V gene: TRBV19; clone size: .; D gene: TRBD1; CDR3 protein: CASSILRTGASSRYGYTF; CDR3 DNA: TGTGCCAGTAGTATACTCAGGACAGGGGCTTCCTCTCGCTATGGCTACACCTTC
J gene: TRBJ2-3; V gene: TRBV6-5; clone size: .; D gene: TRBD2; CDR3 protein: CASGSGGGWDTQYF; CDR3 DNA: TGTGCCAGTGGAAGCGGGGGAGGATGGGATACGCAGTATTTT
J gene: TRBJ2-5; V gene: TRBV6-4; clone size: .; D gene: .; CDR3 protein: CASSDSGRRKDETQYF; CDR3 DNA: TGTGCCAGCAGTGACTCGGGGCGCCGAAAGGACGAGACCCAGTACTTC
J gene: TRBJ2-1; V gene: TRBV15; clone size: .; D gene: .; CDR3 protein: CATSSPLRLYNEQFF; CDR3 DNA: TGTGCCACCAGCAGCCCCCTTAGACTGTACAATGAGCAGTTCTTC
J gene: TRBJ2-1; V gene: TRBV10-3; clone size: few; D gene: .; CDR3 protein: CAISVKTYGTPYNEQFF; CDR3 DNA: TGTGCCATCAGTGTGAAAACTTACGGGACACCTTACAATGAGCAGTTCTTC
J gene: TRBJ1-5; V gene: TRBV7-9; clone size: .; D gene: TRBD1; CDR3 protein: CASSPGGTKVWNQPQHF; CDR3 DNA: TGTGCCAGCAGCCCAGGGGGGACAAAGGTTTGGAATCAGCCCCAGCATTTT
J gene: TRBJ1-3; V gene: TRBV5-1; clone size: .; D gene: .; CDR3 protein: CASSSAGSGNTIYF; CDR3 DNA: TGCGCCAGCAGCTCCGCCGGCTCTGGAAACACCATATATTTT
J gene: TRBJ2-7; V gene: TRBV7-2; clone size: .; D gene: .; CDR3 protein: CASSLAVRGHHSYEQYF; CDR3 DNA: TGTGCCAGCAGCTTAGCTGTTCGGGGACACCACTCCTACGAGCAGTACTTC
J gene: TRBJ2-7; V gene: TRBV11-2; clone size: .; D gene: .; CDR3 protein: CASSLRVHEQYF; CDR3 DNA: TGTGCCAGCAGCTTGAGGGTCCACGAGCAGTACTTC
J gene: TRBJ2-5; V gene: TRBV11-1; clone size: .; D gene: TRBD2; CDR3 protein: CASSLGLAGAQETQYF; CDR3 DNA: TGTGCCAGCAGCCTTGGACTAGCGGGAGCTCAAGAGACCCAGTACTTC
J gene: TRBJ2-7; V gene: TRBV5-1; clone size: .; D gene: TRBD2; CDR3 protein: CASSFGTSGGTSYEQYF; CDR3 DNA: TGCGCCAGCAGCTTCGGGACTAGCGGGGGGACCTCCTACGAGCAGTACTTC
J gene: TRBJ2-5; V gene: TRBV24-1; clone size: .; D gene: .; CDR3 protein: CATSDSQVGETQYF; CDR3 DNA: TGTGCCACCAGTGATTCACAGGTAGGGGAGACCCAGTACTTC
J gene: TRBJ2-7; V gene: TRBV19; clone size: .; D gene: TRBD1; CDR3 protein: CAIPGQGPYEQYF; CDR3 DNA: TGTGCCATCCCGGGACAGGGTCCCTACGAGCAGTACTTC
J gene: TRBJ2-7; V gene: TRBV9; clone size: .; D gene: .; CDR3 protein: CASSPRTGYEQYF; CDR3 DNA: TGTGCCAGCAGCCCGAGAACAGGCTACGAGCAGTACTTC
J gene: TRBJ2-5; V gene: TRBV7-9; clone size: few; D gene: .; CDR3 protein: CASCSFGGYETQYF; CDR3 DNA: TGTGCCAGCTGTAGCTTCGGTGGATATGAGACCCAGTACTTC